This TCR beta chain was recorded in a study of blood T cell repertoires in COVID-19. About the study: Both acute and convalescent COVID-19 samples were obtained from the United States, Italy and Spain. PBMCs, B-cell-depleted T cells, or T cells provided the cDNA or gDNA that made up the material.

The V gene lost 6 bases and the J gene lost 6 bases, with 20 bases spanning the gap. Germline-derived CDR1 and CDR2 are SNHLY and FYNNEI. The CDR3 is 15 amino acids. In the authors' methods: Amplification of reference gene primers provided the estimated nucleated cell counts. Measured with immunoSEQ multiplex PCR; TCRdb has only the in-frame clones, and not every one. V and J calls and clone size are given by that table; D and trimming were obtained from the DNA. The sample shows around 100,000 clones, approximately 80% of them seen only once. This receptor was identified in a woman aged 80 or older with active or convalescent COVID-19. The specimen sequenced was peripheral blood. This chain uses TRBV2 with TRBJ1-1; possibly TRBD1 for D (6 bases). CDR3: CASRNDAQGVAEAFF. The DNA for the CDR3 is TGTGCCAGCAGAAACGACGCACAGGGTGTGGCTGAAGCTTTCTTT.